This TCR beta chain derives from a study of T cells in localized non-small cell lung cancer. Regarding this clone: Its antigen is currently unknown.

Whole-study findings and limits: Sequence data derive from only one tumor region, so heterogeneity remains possible. Appearances in adjacent lung were noted for a median 57 of the top 100 tumor clones. Greater blood T cell density accompanied longer overall survival. The study found T cell clonality highest in uninvolved adjacent lung, above tumor.

Sequencing used immunoSEQ multiplex PCR; TCRdb keeps in-frame clones, though not all of them. The repertoire holds some 25,000 clones, with approximately 86% as singletons. CDR1 KGHSH and CDR2 LQKENI come from the germline V gene. The length of the CDR3 is 15 residues. V dropped 6 bases and J dropped 4; count of bases not matched to a gene: 6. The chain employs TRBV18 and TRBJ2-1; TRBD2 aligns across 10 bases. Sequenced here: peripheral blood, sampled before any cancer treatment. The sequence was obtained from a male donor aged 60 or over with stage II squamous cell lung carcinoma. DNA of the CDR3: TGTGCCAGCTCGCAAACTAGCGGGGTTTACAATGAGCAGTTCTTC. Translation gives CASSQTSGVYNEQFF.